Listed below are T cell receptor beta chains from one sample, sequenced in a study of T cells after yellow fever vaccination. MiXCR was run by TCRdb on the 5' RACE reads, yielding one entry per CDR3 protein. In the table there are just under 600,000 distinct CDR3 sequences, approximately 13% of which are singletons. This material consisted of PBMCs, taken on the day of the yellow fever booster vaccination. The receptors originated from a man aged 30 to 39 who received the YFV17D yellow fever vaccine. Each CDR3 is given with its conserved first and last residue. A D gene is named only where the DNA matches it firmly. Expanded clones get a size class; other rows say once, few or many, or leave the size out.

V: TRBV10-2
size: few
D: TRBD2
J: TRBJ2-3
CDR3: CASVGLAVTDTQYF
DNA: TGCGCCAGCGTAGGACTAGCGGTCACAGATACGCAGTATTTT

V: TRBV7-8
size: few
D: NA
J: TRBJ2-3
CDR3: CASSPRAGIDTQYF
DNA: TGTGCCAGCAGCCCTCGGGCGGGAATCGATACGCAGTATTTT

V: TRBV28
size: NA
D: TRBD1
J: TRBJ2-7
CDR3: CASRPPGQVYEQYF
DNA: TGTGCCAGCAGACCCCCGGGACAGGTATACGAGCAGTACTTC

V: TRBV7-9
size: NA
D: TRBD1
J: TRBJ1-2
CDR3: CASSPTEQGANYGYTF
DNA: TGTGCCAGCAGCCCCACCGAACAGGGGGCAAACTATGGCTACACCTTC

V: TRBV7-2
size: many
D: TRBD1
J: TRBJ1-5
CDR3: CASSSQGGQPQHF
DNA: TGCGCCAGCAGCTCTCAGGGGGGTCAGCCCCAGCATTTT

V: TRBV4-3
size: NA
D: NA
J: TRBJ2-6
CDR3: CASSQDGIGTGANVLTF
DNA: TGCGCCAGCAGCCAAGATGGCATCGGGACCGGGGCCAACGTCCTGACTTTC

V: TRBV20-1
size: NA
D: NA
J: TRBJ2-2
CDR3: CSADGTGELFF
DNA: TGCAGCGCGGACGGCACCGGGGAGCTGTTTTTT

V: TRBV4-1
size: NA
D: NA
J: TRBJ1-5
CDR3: CASSHARGNQPQHF
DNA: TGCGCCAGCAGCCACGCCCGGGGAAATCAGCCCCAGCATTTT

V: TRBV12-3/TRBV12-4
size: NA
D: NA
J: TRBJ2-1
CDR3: CASKRGGSYNEQFF
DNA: TGTGCCAGCAAACGGGGCGGATCCTACAATGAGCAGTTCTTC

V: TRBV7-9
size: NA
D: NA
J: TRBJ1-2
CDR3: CASSLAAAPNYGYTF
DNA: TGTGCCAGCAGCTTAGCTGCAGCCCCGAACTATGGCTACACCTTC

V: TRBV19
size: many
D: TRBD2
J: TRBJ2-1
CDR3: CASSLTAGGGWALSSYNEQFF
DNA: TGTGCCAGTAGTCTGACAGCGGGAGGGGGTTGGGCCCTTAGCTCCTACAATGAGCAGTTCTTC

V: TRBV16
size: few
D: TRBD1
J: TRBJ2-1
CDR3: CASSLNRQGYNEQFF
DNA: TGTGCCAGCAGCCTTAATAGACAGGGCTACAATGAGCAGTTCTTC

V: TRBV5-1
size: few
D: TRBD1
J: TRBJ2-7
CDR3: CASSLGTGTAEQYF
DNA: TGCGCCAGCAGCTTGGGGACAGGGACGGCCGAGCAGTACTTC

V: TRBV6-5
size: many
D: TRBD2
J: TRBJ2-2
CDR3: CASSVTSGYTGELFF
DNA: TGTGCCAGCAGCGTGACTAGCGGCTACACCGGGGAGCTGTTTTTT

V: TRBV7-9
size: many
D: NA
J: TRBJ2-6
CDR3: CASSFLSGQIVSGANVLTF
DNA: TGTGCCAGCAGCTTTCTGAGCGGACAAATCGTTTCTGGGGCCAACGTCCTGACTTTC

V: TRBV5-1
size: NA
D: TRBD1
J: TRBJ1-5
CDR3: CATDSKTGDINQPQHF
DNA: TGCGCCACCGATTCCAAGACAGGGGATATCAATCAGCCCCAGCATTTT

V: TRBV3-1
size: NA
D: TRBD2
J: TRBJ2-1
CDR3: CASSQFGGSIRNEQFF
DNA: TGTGCCAGCAGCCAGTTCGGCGGGAGCATTCGTAATGAGCAGTTCTTC

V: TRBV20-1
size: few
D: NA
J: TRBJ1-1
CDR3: CSASPGPAAEAFF
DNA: TGCAGTGCCTCTCCGGGGCCCGCCGCTGAAGCTTTCTTT

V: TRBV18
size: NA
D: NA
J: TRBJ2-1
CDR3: CASSLGRDLYNEQFF
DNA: TGTGCCAGCTCACTTGGTCGGGACTTATACAATGAGCAGTTCTTC

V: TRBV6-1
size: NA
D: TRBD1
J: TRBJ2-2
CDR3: CASSRRTGGTGELFF
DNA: TGTGCCAGCAGTCGCCGGACAGGGGGCACCGGGGAGCTGTTTTTT

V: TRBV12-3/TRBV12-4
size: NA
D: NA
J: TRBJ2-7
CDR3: CASSFTPVRGAKYEQYF
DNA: TGTGCCAGCAGTTTTACCCCGGTCCGGGGGGCCAAATACGAGCAGTACTTC

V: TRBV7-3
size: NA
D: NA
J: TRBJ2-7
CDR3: CASSNGGSSYEQYF
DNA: TGTGCCAGCAGCAACGGTGGCTCCTCCTACGAGCAGTACTTC

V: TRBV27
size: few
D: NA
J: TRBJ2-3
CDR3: CASGGGAGKWGHTQYF
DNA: TGTGCCAGCGGGGGGGGAGCGGGCAAGTGGGGGCATACGCAGTATTTT

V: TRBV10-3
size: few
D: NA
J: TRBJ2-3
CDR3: CAISEQLGGTDTQYF
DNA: TGTGCCATCAGTGAGCAGCTAGGCGGAACAGATACGCAGTATTTT

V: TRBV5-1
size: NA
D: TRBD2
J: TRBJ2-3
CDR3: CASSRLSGGPDTQYF
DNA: TGCGCCAGCAGCCGACTGTCGGGAGGGCCAGATACGCAGTATTTT

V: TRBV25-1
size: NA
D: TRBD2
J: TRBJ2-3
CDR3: CASSEFGVGGGDTQYF
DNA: TGTGCCAGCAGTGAATTTGGCGTTGGGGGGGGAGATACGCAGTATTTT

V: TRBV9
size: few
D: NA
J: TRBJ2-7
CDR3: CASSVDQGPSEQYF
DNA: TGTGCCAGCAGCGTAGATCAAGGTCCAAGCGAGCAGTACTTC

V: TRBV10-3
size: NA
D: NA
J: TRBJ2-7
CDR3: CAISNTSYEQYF
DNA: TGTGCCATCTCAAACACTTCCTACGAGCAGTACTTC

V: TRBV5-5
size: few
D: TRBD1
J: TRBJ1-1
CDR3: CASSSVNRGNTEAFF
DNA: TGTGCCAGCAGCTCGGTCAACAGGGGAAATACTGAAGCTTTCTTT

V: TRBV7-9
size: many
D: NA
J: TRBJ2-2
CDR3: CASSFKRTGELFF
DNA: TGTGCCAGCAGTTTCAAACGCACCGGGGAGCTGTTTTTT

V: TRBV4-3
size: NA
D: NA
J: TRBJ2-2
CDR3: CASSSQQLTGELFF
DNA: TGCGCCAGCAGCTCCCAGCAGCTCACCGGGGAGCTGTTTTTT

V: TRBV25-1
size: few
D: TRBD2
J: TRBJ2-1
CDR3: CASSHTSGSSYNEQFF
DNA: TGTGCCAGCAGCCACACTAGCGGGAGCTCCTACAATGAGCAGTTCTTC

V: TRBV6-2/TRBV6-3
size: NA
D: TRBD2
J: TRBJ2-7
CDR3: CASRDLAGDSYEQYF
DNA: TGTGCCAGCAGAGACCTAGCGGGGGACTCCTACGAGCAGTACTTC

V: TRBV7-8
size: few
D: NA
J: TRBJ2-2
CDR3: CASSRPGSRTGELFF
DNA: TGTGCCAGCAGCCGCCCAGGATCAAGGACCGGGGAGCTGTTTTTT

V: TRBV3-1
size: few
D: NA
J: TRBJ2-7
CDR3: CASSPTQASVSYEQYF
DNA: TGTGCCAGCAGCCCGACCCAGGCGTCTGTCTCCTACGAGCAGTACTTC

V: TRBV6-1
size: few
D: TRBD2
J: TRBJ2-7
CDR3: CASIPSGSYEQYF
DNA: TGTGCCAGCATTCCTAGCGGCTCCTACGAGCAGTACTTC

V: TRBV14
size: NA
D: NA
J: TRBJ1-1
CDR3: CASSRLRGTLTGAEAFF
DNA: TGTGCCAGCAGCCGACTAAGAGGGACACTCACTGGGGCTGAAGCTTTCTTT

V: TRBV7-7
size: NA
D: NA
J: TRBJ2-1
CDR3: CASSSQEYNEQFF
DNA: TGTGCCAGCAGCTCCCAGGAGTATAATGAGCAGTTCTTC

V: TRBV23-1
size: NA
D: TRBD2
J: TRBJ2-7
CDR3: CASSQSVPGPGGYEQYF
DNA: TGCGCCAGCAGTCAATCGGTTCCGGGTCCGGGGGGTTACGAGCAGTACTTC

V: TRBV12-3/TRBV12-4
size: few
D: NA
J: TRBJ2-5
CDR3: CASSRLVEETQYF
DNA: TGTGCCAGCAGTCGCCTCGTGGAGGAGACCCAGTACTTC

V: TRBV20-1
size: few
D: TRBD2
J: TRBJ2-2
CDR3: CSADSGANTGELFF
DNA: TGCAGTGCTGATAGCGGGGCGAACACCGGGGAGCTGTTTTTT